These T cell receptor beta chains were read from a single sample in a study of CD8+CD57+ T cells in acquired aplastic anemia. Each CDR3 protein gets one entry after TCRdb re-called the reads with MiXCR. The table shows around 180,000 distinct CDR3 sequences, with 48% occurring only once. Sequencing was done on a sample of sorted CD4+, CD8+, or CD8+CD57+ T cells (not recorded which) from PBMCs. These receptors originate from a human donor with aplastic anemia. CDR3s include the opening cysteine and the closing phenylalanine or tryptophan. A D gene is named only where the DNA matches it firmly. For some rows the clone size is stated as once, few or many, or as a class when expanded; others skip it.

J gene | clone size | D gene | V gene | CDR3 DNA | CDR3 protein
TRBJ1-2 | . | TRBD1 | TRBV19 | TGTGCCAGTAGGTCGACAGGGGGGCCTTATGGCTACACCTTC | CASRSTGGPYGYTF
TRBJ1-5 | . | . | TRBV2 | TGTGTCAGCAGTAAGGGCGGTTGGGTAAGCAATCAGCCCCAGCATTTT | CVSSKGGWVSNQPQHF
TRBJ1-4 | many | TRBD1 | TRBV7-2 | TGTGCCAGCAGCTGGACAGGGACTAATGAAAAACTGTTTTTT | CASSWTGTNEKLFF
TRBJ1-6 | . | . | TRBV7-9 | TGTGCCAGGGGGGAGGGACGGTCACCCCTCCACTTT | CARGEGRSPLHF
TRBJ2-6 | . | . | TRBV11-3 | TGTGCCAGCATTTCCCATCCCGGTCTCTCTGGGGCCAACGTCCTGACTTTC | CASISHPGLSGANVLTF
TRBJ2-5 | few | . | TRBV24-1 | TGTGCCACCAGTGACCGTTTACAGACCCAGTACTTC | CATSDRLQTQYF
TRBJ1-6 | . | . | TRBV2 | TGTGCCAGTCATGACAGAGTTAATTCACCCCTCCACTTT | CASHDRVNSPLHF
TRBJ2-1 | . | . | TRBV10-3 | TGTGCCATCAGTGCGACCCCTACAGGGTTAAAGAGGAATGAGCAGTTCTTC | CAISATPTGLKRNEQFF
TRBJ1-1 | . | TRBD1 | TRBV18 | TGTGCCAGCTCACCGACAGGGGGCTCACTCACTGAAGCTTTCTTT | CASSPTGGSLTEAFF
TRBJ1-1 | . | . | TRBV5-1 | TGCGCCAGCAGCTTCCGGGCCGAAGCTTTCTTT | CASSFRAEAFF